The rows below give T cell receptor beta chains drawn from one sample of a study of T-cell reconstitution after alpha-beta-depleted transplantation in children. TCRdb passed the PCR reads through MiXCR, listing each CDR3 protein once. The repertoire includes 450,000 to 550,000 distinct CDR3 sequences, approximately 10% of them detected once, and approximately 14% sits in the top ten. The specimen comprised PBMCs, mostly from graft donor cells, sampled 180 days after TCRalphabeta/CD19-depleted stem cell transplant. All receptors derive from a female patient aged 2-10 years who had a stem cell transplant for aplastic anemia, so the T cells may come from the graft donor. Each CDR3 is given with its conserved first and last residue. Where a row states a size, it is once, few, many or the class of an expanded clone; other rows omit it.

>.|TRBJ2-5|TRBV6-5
CASSYWGQGQETQYF
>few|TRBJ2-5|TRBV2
CASRGQGVETQYF
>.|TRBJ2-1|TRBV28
CASSASNPGQGQFF
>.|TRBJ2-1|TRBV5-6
CASNPYRVSPSYNEQFF
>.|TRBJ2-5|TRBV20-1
CSARQGLQETQYF
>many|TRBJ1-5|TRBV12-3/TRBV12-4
CASSPLGGQPQHF
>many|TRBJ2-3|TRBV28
CASGRRESTDTQYF
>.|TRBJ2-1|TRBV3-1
CASSFIAGGLNEQFF
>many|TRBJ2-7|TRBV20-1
CSARKFQGEAEQYF
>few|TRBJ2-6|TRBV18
CASSPVVGANVLTF
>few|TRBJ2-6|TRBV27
CASSLPGAGANVLTF
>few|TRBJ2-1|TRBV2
CASSVLAVSYNEQFF
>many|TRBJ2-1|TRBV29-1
CSAYGDRVNEQFF
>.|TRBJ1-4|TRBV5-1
CASSYATNEKLFF
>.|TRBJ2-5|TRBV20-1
CSARGLPDQETQYF
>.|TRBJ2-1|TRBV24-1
CATSDLRTLGYNEQFF
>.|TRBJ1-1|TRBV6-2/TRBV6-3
CASSYTGWRTEAFF
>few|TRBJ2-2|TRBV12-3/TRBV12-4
CASSFLRGSPGELFF
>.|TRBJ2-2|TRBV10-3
CAISEPKQGTGELFF
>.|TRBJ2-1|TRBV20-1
CSASVGSGSYNEQFF
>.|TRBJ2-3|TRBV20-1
CSALPMAGDPDTQYF
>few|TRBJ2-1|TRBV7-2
CASSFGYQQFF
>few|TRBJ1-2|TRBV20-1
CSARRGGLPYGYTF
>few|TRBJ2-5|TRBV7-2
CASSHSRDSQETQYF
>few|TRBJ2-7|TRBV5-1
CASSLGQNEQYF
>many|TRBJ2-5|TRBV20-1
CSAGQGHQETQYF
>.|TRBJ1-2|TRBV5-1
CASSLSRSNGYTF
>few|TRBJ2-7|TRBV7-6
CASSAVISRPYEQYF
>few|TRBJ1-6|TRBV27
CASSLTGLNSPLHF
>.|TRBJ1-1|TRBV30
CARSVTWDTEAFF
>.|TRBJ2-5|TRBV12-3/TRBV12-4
CASSPRGPETQYF
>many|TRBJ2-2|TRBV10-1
CASSERSGLSGELFF
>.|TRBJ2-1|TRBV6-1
CASWRRERGNNEQFF
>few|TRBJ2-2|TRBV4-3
CASSKTGTMNTGELFF
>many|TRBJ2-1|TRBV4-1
CASSQVVLYWRGRISNEQFF
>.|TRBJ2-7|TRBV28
CASLGLAGVYEQYF
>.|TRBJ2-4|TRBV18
CASSPLQGRAKNIQYF
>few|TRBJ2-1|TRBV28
CASRTGLAGVVGGDNEQFF
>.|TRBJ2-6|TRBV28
CASSLPRGFGANVLTF
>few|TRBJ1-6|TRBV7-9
CASSFAGLNNNSPLHF
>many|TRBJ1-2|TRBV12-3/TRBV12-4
CAVGEGQLDYGYTF
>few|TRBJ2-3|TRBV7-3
CASSLTGTGSYTQYF